Listed below are T cell receptor beta chains from one sample, sequenced in a study of T cells in Graves' hyperthyroidism and ophthalmopathy. TCRdb processed the multiplex PCR reads anew with MiXCR; each CDR3 protein has one entry. The sample holds approximately 500,000 distinct CDR3 sequences, around 46% seen once. Material for sequencing was peripheral blood or thyroid tissue (not recorded which). Receptor source: a woman aged 18-29 years with Graves' hyperthyroidism. The CDR3 runs from the conserved cysteine through the conserved F or W. D genes are given only for firm matches. A clone size is listed for some rows: how often the clone was seen (once, few, many), or a class if it is expanded.

abundance,v_gene,d_gene,j_gene,CDR3aa,CDR3nt
.,TRBV29-1,TRBD1,TRBJ1-1,CSQDTQGARAEAFF,TGCAGCCAAGATACCCAGGGGGCGAGGGCTGAAGCTTTCTTT
many,TRBV2,.,TRBJ1-3,CASSTIRRSSGNTIYF,TGTGCCAGCAGTACTATTAGACGGAGCTCTGGAAACACCATATATTTT
many,TRBV5-6,TRBD1,TRBJ2-5,CASSLTGTGRQETQYF,TGTGCCAGCAGCTTAACCGGGACAGGGAGGCAGGAGACCCAGTACTTC
few,TRBV6-6,.,TRBJ1-5,CASSIDSFPLGVNQPQHF,TGTGCCAGCAGCATCGACTCTTTTCCCTTGGGGGTCAATCAGCCCCAGCATTTT
.,TRBV4-2,.,TRBJ2-1,CASSQGNNEQFF,TGTGCCAGCAGCCAAGGAAACAATGAGCAGTTCTTC
many,TRBV15,.,TRBJ1-5,CATRGRGSNQPQHF,TGTGCCACCAGGGGGAGGGGGAGCAATCAGCCCCAGCATTTT
.,TRBV11-1,.,TRBJ2-1,CASSLALFNEQFF,TGTGCCAGCAGCTTAGCGCTGTTTAATGAGCAGTTCTTC
.,TRBV4-3,.,TRBJ1-2,CASSHNAGPQIYGYTF,TGCGCCAGCAGCCATAATGCGGGTCCACAAATCTATGGCTACACCTTC
few,TRBV18,.,TRBJ1-2,CASSPPITHSNYGYTF,TGTGCCAGCTCACCACCTATAACACACTCTAACTATGGCTACACCTTC
.,TRBV5-1,.,TRBJ1-1,CASSSTRKANTEAFF,TGCGCCAGCAGCTCCACTAGGAAGGCGAACACTGAAGCTTTCTTT
many,TRBV18,TRBD1,TRBJ1-5,CASSPISGGLSQPQHF,TGTGCCAGCTCACCAATATCAGGGGGCTTAAGTCAGCCCCAGCATTTT
.,TRBV7-8,TRBD1,TRBJ2-7,CASSSTGTGEFYEQYF,TGTGCCAGCAGCTCCACCGGGACAGGGGAATTCTACGAGCAGTACTTC
many,TRBV3-1,.,TRBJ1-2,CASSPQMTDFYGYTF,TGTGCCAGCAGCCCCCAAATGACCGATTTCTATGGCTACACCTTC
many,TRBV9,.,TRBJ1-5,CASSVGGGGNQPQHF,TGTGCCAGCAGCGTAGGCGGTGGGGGCAATCAGCCCCAGCATTTT
.,TRBV4-2,TRBD2,TRBJ2-7,CASSQDRSGRTSSYEQYF,TGTGCCAGCAGCCAAGATCGGAGCGGGAGGACCTCCTCCTACGAGCAGTACTTC
many,TRBV15,.,TRBJ1-1,CATSRGERTVWRVF,TGTGCCACCAGCAGAGGAGAAAGGACAGTCTGGAGGGTCTTT